This T cell receptor (beta chain) is from a study of cytomegalovirus exposure and HLA in healthy donors. Study-wide findings and caveats: The study designated fewer than 200 TCR beta chains cytomegalovirus-associated. A few chains linked to CMV were shown in vitro to be specific for CMV antigens. Rare sequences made up most TCRs, while some public TCRs were found in many donors.

On this clone: As yet, its antigen is unknown.

The donors formed part of the roughly 110-subject validation cohort, distinct from the approximately 670-subject first cohort. This CDR3 region has 21 residues. The V gene end was trimmed by 1 base and the J gene end by 5 bases; junction bases not matched to a gene: 14. The germline gives CDR1 MNHEY, CDR2 SMNVEV (reference sequence). Profiling relied on immunoSEQ multiplex PCR, and the TCRdb table lists in-frame clones only, not all of them. The sample has roughly 77,000 clones, roughly 95% seen once. V and J are TRBV27 and TRBJ2-1; TRBD2 matches 16 bases. The material sequenced was PBMCs. This receptor was identified in a young woman in good health and CMV-seronegative. The CDR3 spells CASSLFGTSGGGLPRHNEQFF. DNA for the CDR3: TGTGCCAGCAGTTTATTCGGGACTAGCGGGGGGGGCCTACCTCGTCACAATGAGCAGTTCTTC.